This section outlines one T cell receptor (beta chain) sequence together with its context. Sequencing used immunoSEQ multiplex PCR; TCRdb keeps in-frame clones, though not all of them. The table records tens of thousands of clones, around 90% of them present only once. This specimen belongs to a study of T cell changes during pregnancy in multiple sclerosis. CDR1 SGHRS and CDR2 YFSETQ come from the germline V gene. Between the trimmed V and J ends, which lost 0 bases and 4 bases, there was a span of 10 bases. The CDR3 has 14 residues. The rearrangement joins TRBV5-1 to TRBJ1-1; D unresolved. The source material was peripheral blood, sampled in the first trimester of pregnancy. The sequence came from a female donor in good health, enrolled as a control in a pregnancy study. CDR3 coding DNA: TGCGCCAGCAGCTTGGGCTCAGGTGCCACTGAAGCTTTCTTT. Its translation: CASSLGSGATEAFF.